This T cell receptor (beta chain) was recovered during a study of cytomegalovirus exposure and HLA in healthy donors. Across the whole study: Earlier work reported some 110 million unique TCR beta sequences from approximately 180 million T cells.

The CDR3 sequence is 14 residues long. Between the trimmed V and J ends, which lost 0 bases and 5 bases, there was a span of 9 bases. Per germline, CDR1 SGHVS and CDR2 FQNEAQ. A multiplex PCR was run with 60 Vbeta primers and 13 Jbeta primers. Produced via immunoSEQ multiplex PCR; TCRdb's table is partial and in-frame only. The sample has about 300,000 clones, 75% to 90% seen once; the top ten hold roughly 4%. This clone showed up just once. Sequencing was carried out using PBMCs. The chain combines TRBV7-8 with TRBJ2-3, with unresolved D. This receptor was obtained from a man aged 35 to 55 in good health and CMV-seropositive. CDR3 bases: TGTGCCAGCAGCTTAGCGGGCTGGAAAGATACGCAGTATTTT. As protein: CASSLAGWKDTQYF.